This TCR beta chain was obtained from a study of OX40 agonist ivuxolimab in advanced cancers. Broadly, across the study: Ivuxolimab, which targeted the costimulatory receptor OX40 (CD134), was an agonistic, fully human IgG2 monoclonal antibody. Intravenous ivuxolimab was administered to patients every 2 weeks at six dose levels: 0.01, 0.1, 0.3, 1.5, 3 and 10 mg/kg. Of the approximately 54 patients in dose escalation, about 20 had hepatocellular carcinoma, some 15 had melanoma, 9 had renal cell carcinoma and 9 had head and neck cancer. In the dose-escalation cohort, over 65% of patients were male, and the mean age was approximately 60 years, with a range of about 23 to 85. Patients were allowed to have had prior anti-PD-1, anti-PD-L1 or anti-CTLA-4 therapy, and around 40% of the dose-escalation patients had previously received checkpoint inhibitors. Partial responses occurred in three dose-escalation patients, of whom one had hepatocellular carcinoma and two had cutaneous melanoma. The purpose of peripheral TCRbeta sequencing was to test whether ivuxolimab changed TCR sequence diversity and led to clonal T-cell expansion. The paper describes the monotherapy dose-escalation part (N of about 47 patients) of the phase I trial of ivuxolimab. The research as a whole found: At doses of 0.1 to 3.0 mg/kg, clonal expansion of both CD4+ and CD8+ T cells in blood was seen between baseline and week 6. Partial responders in the 0.1-3.0 mg/kg groups had among the lowest normalized peripheral clonal expansion, especially among CD8+ T cells. Low levels of normalized T-cell clonal expansion were also shown by some nonresponding patients. Which antigens the clonally expanded peripheral T cells were specific for was not determined. On average, CD8+ T cells showed more expanded clones than CD4+ T cells after ivuxolimab.

With regard to this clone: Its recognized antigen is unknown. There are no base qualities to consult, and no much larger clone falls within one base.

The trial excluded patients who had a history of autoimmune disease or who were on systemic immunosuppression. Peripheral blood for TCR sequencing was drawn from every dose cohort at baseline, at cycle 4 day 1 and at cycle 7 day 1. The samples were drawn from a first-in-human, open-label, multicenter phase I dose-escalation trial of ivuxolimab. Adults with locally advanced or metastatic melanoma, renal cell, hepatocellular, or head and neck squamous cell carcinoma were enrolled in the trial. CD4+ and CD8+ T cells were sorted separately from peripheral blood before TCR sequencing. To sequence the TCRbeta CDR3 region, genomic DNA was isolated from the sorted cells. The immunoSEQ Assay was used for sequencing of TCRbeta CDR3 regions. As stored in TCRdb, this immuneACCESS dataset retains in-frame rearrangements with V and J assigned. A fraction of the clones does not appear; measured against another copy, unresolved V genes explain less than half of the discrepancy, and the remainder lacks a known reason. This sample holds more than 80,000 clones; under 95% were observed only once. Roughly 8.9% of the sample belongs to the ten largest clones.

The CDR3 covers 16 residues, taking in both the cysteine and the phenylalanine. Only the CDR3 DNA stays, 48 bases, in frame from base 1. Trimming costs V 2 bases and J 3 bases, and their ends lie 17 bases apart. From the germline V gene, CDR1 is SQVTM and CDR2 is ANQGSEA. The TCR comes from an adult with an advanced solid tumor such as melanoma, head and neck, liver or kidney cancer. The chain is assembled from TRBV29-1 and TRBJ2-4; confidence is insufficient to name the D gene. This specimen consisted of CD4+ or CD8+ T cells sorted from blood, obtained in a trial of the OX40 agonist ivuxolimab. The sequenced DNA: TGCAGCGTTGAAAACCCCGAGGAAGGGTACAAAAACATTCAGTACTTC. It is translated as CSVENPEEGYKNIQYF.